The 20 T cell receptor beta chains below come from one sample, sequenced in a study of T cells in Graves' hyperthyroidism and ophthalmopathy. Researchers amplified the TCR beta CDR3 regions from RNA transcripts. Initially, a first-round RT-PCR of the TCR CDR3 employed the HTBI primer set. One entry per CDR3 protein results from TCRdb running MiXCR on the multiplex PCR reads. The table has hundreds of thousands of distinct CDR3 sequences, nearly 45% seen once. The sample comprised peripheral blood or thyroid tissue (not recorded which). All receptors come from an adult man with Graves' disease, either hyperthyroidism or ophthalmopathy (not recorded which).

This clonotype was found many times. The chain couples TRBV24-1 to TRBJ1-1, with D maybe TRBD1 (6 bases). V lost 4 bases, J lost 7 bases, and 12 bases lay in between. The CDR3 is 13 amino acids. CDR1 is KGHDR, CDR2 SFDVKD, per germline. The CDR3 nucleotides read TGTGCCACCAGTGACGCCGGACAGAGTGAAGCTTTCTTT. Translating it yields CATSDAGQSEAFF.

The V call is TRBV10-3, the J call TRBJ2-7; weak D call: TRBD1 (6 bases). The CDR3 runs 14 residues. Per the germline V gene, CDR1 is ENHRY and CDR2 is SYGVKD. V was cut by 4 bases and J by 5 bases, with 15 bases left in between. As DNA, the CDR3 is TGTGCCATCAGTGGGGACATCTGGAATGACGAGCAGTACTTC. This translates into CAISGDIWNDEQYF.

The chain recombines TRBV2 with TRBJ1-2, with D maybe TRBD1 (5 bases). Trimming pared 8 bases from V and 6 bases from J, leaving 16 bases between. Germline V gene data show CDR1 as SNHLY and CDR2 as FYNNEI. This CDR3 is built from 13 residues. The chain's CDR3 is CASPPGPGNGYTF. DNA of the CDR3: TGTGCCAGCCCACCAGGTCCAGGGAATGGCTACACCTTC.

The genes are TRBV29-1 and TRBJ2-6, with D maybe TRBD1 (6 bases). This CDR3 spans 17 amino acids. Trimming took off 3 bases at V and 0 bases at J, with 15 bases between the two ends. CDR1 is SQVTM, CDR2 ANQGSEA, per germline. CDR3 sequence reads: CSVDLSGQHSGANVLTF. The CDR3 region has the DNA TGCAGCGTTGATTTGTCGGGACAACACTCTGGGGCCAACGTCCTGACTTTC.

J is TRBJ1-6 and V is TRBV20-1, with D unclear. V dropped 4 bases and J dropped 7 bases, with 14 bases sitting between them. CDR3 length: 14 amino acids. Germline CDR1 is DFQATT and CDR2 is SNEGSKA (reference sequence). The CDR3 coding sequence is TGCAGTGCTAAGCATGGATTTGGAAATTCACCCCTCCACTTT. Its protein product is CSAKHGFGNSPLHF.

The chain employs TRBV29-1 and TRBJ2-6; 7 nucleotides match TRBD1. Germline assignment: CDR1 SQVTM and CDR2 ANQGSEA. Trimming cost V 2 bases and J 9 bases; bases outside gene matches: 4. The CDR3 length is 13 residues. Here the CDR3 DNA reads TGCAGCGTTGAACGAGGGGGCTACAACGTCCTGACTTTC. Amino acid sequence: CSVERGGYNVLTF. Complete variable domain (other parts from reference TRBV29-1 and TRBJ2-6): SAVISQKPSRDICQRGTSLTIQCQVDSQVTMMFWYRQQPGQSLTLIATANQGSEATYESGFVIDKFPISRPNLTFSTLTVSNMSPEDSSIYLCSVERGGYNVLTFGAGSRLTVL.

The CDR3 region is CASSQQGQGYTF. CDR3 sequence (DNA): TGTGCCAGCAGCCAACAGGGTCAAGGCTACACCTTC. J is TRBJ1-2 and V is TRBV7-9, with a possible D match to TRBD1 (6 bases). The V end was cut by 5 bases, the J end by 8 bases, with 12 bases between. Looked up from germline, CDR1 is SEHNR and CDR2 is FQNEAQ (reference sequence). There are 12 residues in the CDR3.

The V gene is TRBV25-1, the J gene TRBJ2-7; D is undetermined. This CDR3 contains 11 residues. Trimming removed 7 bases from V and 2 bases from J, with 6 bases in between. Per the germline V gene, CDR1 is MGHDK and CDR2 is SYGVNS. The DNA of the CDR3 is TGTGCCAGCACCCCGGCCTACGAGCAGTACTTC. It is translated as CASTPAYEQYF.

This clonotype was detected ten times or more. The rearrangement links TRBV7-9 to TRBJ1-1; D is ambiguous. Germline V CDR1 and CDR2: SEHNR, FQNEAQ (reference sequence). This CDR3 has 14 residues. V lost 1 base and J 1 base, leaving 7 bases between the germline ends. The CDR3 region is CASSLGGGNTEAFF. CDR3 nucleotides: TGTGCCAGCAGCTTAGGGGGAGGGAACACTGAAGCTTTCTTT. The entire variable domain, with the rest obtained from reference TRBV7-9 and TRBJ1-1, is as follows: DTGVSQNPRHKITKRGQNVTFRCDPISEHNRLYWYRQTLGQGPEFLTYFQNEAQLEKSRLLSDRFSAERPKGSFSTLEIQRTEQGDSAMYLCASSLGGGNTEAFFGQGTRLTVV.

This clonotype was seen ten or more times. The V call is TRBV6-6, the J call TRBJ1-6; 7 bases line up with TRBD1. The germline gives CDR1 MNHNY, CDR2 SVGAGI (reference sequence). The CDR3 has 13 amino acids. V was pared by 6 bases and J by 7 bases, with 3 bases of the junction left unmatched. CDR3 protein: CASSQGENSPLHF. The CDR3 coding sequence is TGTGCCAGCAGCCAGGGGGAGAATTCACCCCTCCACTTT.

This clonotype was seen more than once but under ten times. The V gene is TRBV2, the J gene TRBJ1-1; a possible D gene is TRBD1 (6 bases). In germline, CDR1 is SNHLY, CDR2 FYNNEI. The CDR3 has 16 amino acids. The V end was cut by 6 bases, the J end by 1 base, with 18 bases between. The CDR3 spells CASSHSPPQGNTEAFF. The DNA for the CDR3 is TGTGCCAGCAGCCATTCCCCACCACAGGGGAACACTGAAGCTTTCTTT.

The chain carries TRBV20-1 and TRBJ2-7; D might be TRBD1 or TRBD2, each matching 7 bases. CDR1 and CDR2 from the germline V gene are DFQATT and SNEGSKA (reference sequence). This CDR3 region has 14 residues. Between the trimmed V and J ends, which lost 1 base and 3 bases, there was a span of 13 bases. The CDR3 coding sequence is TGCAGTGCTAGAGCAGGGGGACTAAACTACGAGCAGTACTTC. Translated, it gives CSARAGGLNYEQYF.

The chain recombines TRBV2 with TRBJ2-7; a possible D gene is TRBD2 (5 bases). The CDR3 has 12 amino acids. Per the germline V gene, CDR1 is SNHLY and CDR2 is FYNNEI. Trimming removed 6 bases from V and 0 bases from J, with 6 bases in between. CDR3 loop: CASRLGSYEQYF. As DNA, the CDR3 is TGTGCCAGCAGACTAGGCTCCTACGAGCAGTACTTC.

This clonotype was picked up a small number of times. At one end the junction does not follow the germline gene, possibly because of a read error. The chain joins TRBV20-1 to TRBJ1-1; perhaps TRBD1 as D (6 bases). The CDR3 length is 12 residues. Germline assignment: CDR1 DFQATT and CDR2 SNEGSKA (reference sequence). The CDR3 DNA sequence: TGTGGGGGCAGGGGTCGGTTCACTGAAGCTTTCTTT. It is translated as CGGRGRFTEAFF.

This CDR3 is CASQGSSGTEAFF. Here the CDR3 DNA reads TGTGCCAGCCAGGGCAGTAGCGGCACTGAAGCTTTCTTT. The chain carries TRBV7-9 and TRBJ1-1, with D tentatively TRBD1 (5 bases). The CDR3 covers 13 residues. CDR1 and CDR2 from the germline V gene are SEHNR and FQNEAQ (reference sequence). V dropped 8 bases and J dropped 4 bases, with 14 bases sitting between them.

The CDR3: CASSRQAQETQYF. The CDR3 bases are TGTGCCAGCAGTAGACAGGCCCAAGAGACCCAGTACTTC. V gene TRBV6-1 combines with J gene TRBJ2-5; D is possibly TRBD1 (6 bases). The ends were cut back, 5 bases at V and 1 base at J, with 8 bases in the middle. This CDR3 comprises 13 residues. CDR1 and CDR2 (germline): MNHNS, SASEGT.

CDR3 sequence reads: CASSSMGNRAGNTIYF. Written as DNA, the CDR3 is TGTGCCAGCAGCTCCATGGGTAACAGGGCTGGAAACACCATATATTTT. The chain couples TRBV5-4 to TRBJ1-3; TRBD1 is a possible D gene (6 bases). The CDR3 consists of 16 residues. Germline lookup yields CDR1 SGHNT and CDR2 YYREEE (reference sequence). Trimming stripped 3 bases from V and 2 bases from J, with 15 bases between. Looking up the rest from reference TRBV5-4 and TRBJ1-3 gives the full variable domain: ETGVTQSPTHLIKTRGQQVTLRCSSQSGHNTVSWYQQALGQGPQFIFQYYREEENGRGNFPPRFSGLQFPNYSSELNVNALELDDSALYLCASSSMGNRAGNTIYFGEGSWLTVV.

The chain is built from TRBV12-3 or TRBV12-4 and TRBJ1-2; 9 bases line up with TRBD1. This CDR3 has 14 amino acids. With 3 bases clipped from V and 10 bases from J, the junction kept 9 bases outside the gene matches. DNA for the CDR3: TGTGCCAGCAGTTTCACAGGGGGCTATCTCTTCTACACCTTC. This translates into CASSFTGGYLFYTF.

The CDR3 sequence: CASSPHVTGTSNTGELFF. The CDR3 bases are TGCGCCAGCAGCCCGCACGTGACCGGGACATCGAACACCGGGGAGCTGTTTTTT. The chain couples TRBV5-1 to TRBJ2-2; the D gene is possibly TRBD1 (6 bases). CDR3 length equals 18 residues. Germline V gene lookup returns CDR1 SGHRS and CDR2 YFSETQ. Trimming pared 4 bases from V and 0 bases from J, leaving 19 bases between.

This clonotype was counted ten times or more. The chain links TRBV6-6 to TRBJ2-5; tentatively, D is TRBD1 or TRBD2 (5 bases each). Per the germline V gene, CDR1 is MNHNY and CDR2 is SVGAGI (reference sequence). This CDR3 has 12 amino acids. V was pared by 4 bases and J by 9 bases, with 12 bases between. CDR3 DNA sequence: TGTGCCAGCAGTTTCCCCGGGACGGCCCAGTACTTC. It codes for CASSFPGTAQYF.